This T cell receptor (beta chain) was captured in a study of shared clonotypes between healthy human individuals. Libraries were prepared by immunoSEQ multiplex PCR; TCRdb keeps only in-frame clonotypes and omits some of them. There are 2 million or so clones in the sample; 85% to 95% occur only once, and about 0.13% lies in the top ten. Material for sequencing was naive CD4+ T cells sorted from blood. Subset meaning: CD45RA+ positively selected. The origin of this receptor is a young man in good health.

CDR3 sequence (DNA): TGTGCCAGCAGTACCGGACAGGGATGGGGCTACACCTTC. Protein sequence: CASSTGQGWGYTF. This chain links TRBV28 with TRBJ1-2; 8 nucleotides agree with TRBD1. The germline V gene encodes CDR1 MDHEN and CDR2 SYDVKM. The CDR3 spans 13 residues. Trimming took 5 bases from V and 8 from J; bases not matched to a gene: 7.